This passage covers 24 T cell receptor beta chains from one sample sequenced in a study of shared T cell receptors in the human thymus. Assay: immunoSEQ multiplex PCR; the TCRdb copy retains only in-frame clones and omits some. The repertoire consists of hundreds of thousands of clones, with about 95% occurring once and the leading ten covering 0.015% to 0.025%. The sequenced material came from thymocytes. These receptors were obtained from a human donor.

This clone was detected once. This sample also contains other DNA sequences that code for the same CDR3. The chain couples TRBV30 to TRBJ1-2; no clear D gene. V dropped 0 bases and J dropped 8 bases, with 10 bases sitting between them. This CDR3 is 12 amino acids long. Germline CDR1 and CDR2: GTSNPN and SVGIG (reference sequence). The CDR3 loop reads CAWSVPGHGYTF. The CDR3 nucleotides are TGTGCCTGGAGTGTACCCGGGCACGGCTACACCTTC.

The gene calls are TRBV25-1 and TRBJ2-3; D possibly corresponds to TRBD2 (7 bases). This CDR3 is 14 amino acids long. Deletions cut 3 bases from V and 5 bases from J, with 12 bases between. Germline V gene lookup returns CDR1 MGHDK and CDR2 SYGVNS. Here the CDR3 DNA reads TGTGCCAGCAGTGACCGGGGGGCGGGAGATACGCAGTATTTT. Its translation is CASSDRGAGDTQYF. Variable domain in full (rest from reference TRBV25-1 and TRBJ2-3): EADIYQTPRYLVIGTGKKITLECSQTMGHDKMYWYQQDPGMELHLIHYSYGVNSTEKGDLSSESTVSRIRTEHFPLTLESARPSHTSQYLCASSDRGAGDTQYFGPGTRLTVL.

The rearrangement joins TRBV29-1 to TRBJ2-3; 11 bases fit TRBD2. The germline CDR1 and CDR2 sequences are SQVTM and ANQGSEA. With 7 bases clipped from V and 4 bases from J, the junction kept 16 bases outside the gene matches. This CDR3 is built from 17 residues. CDR3 sequence reads: CSGNGTSGGGGPDTQYF. Here the CDR3 DNA reads TGCAGCGGCAACGGGACTAGCGGAGGGGGAGGGCCAGATACGCAGTATTTT.

The gene calls are TRBV28 and TRBJ1-2, with 9 bases matching TRBD1. Trimming took 6 bases from V and 2 from J; bases not matched to a gene: 10. There are 16 residues in the CDR3. Germline assignment: CDR1 MDHEN and CDR2 SYDVKM. The CDR3 DNA reads as TGTGCCAGCAGCAACGGGTCCGGGACAGGGAACTATGGCTACACCTTC. Protein product: CASSNGSGTGNYGYTF.

This clone showed up just a few times. The V call is TRBV27, the J call TRBJ2-1; 13 bases are a match to TRBD2. V shed 3 bases and J 8 bases; nucleotides not matched to a gene: 7. The germline gives CDR1 MNHEY, CDR2 SMNVEV (reference sequence). The CDR3 loop spans 16 amino acids. CDR3 coding DNA: TGTGCCAGCAGTTTTTGGACTAGCGGGAGTGGGTATGAGCAGTTCTTC. Amino acid sequence: CASSFWTSGSGYEQFF.

This rearrangement joins TRBV12-5 to TRBJ1-1; D remains unclear. Germline V gives CDR1 LGHNT, CDR2 FRNRAP. The CDR3 contains 14 residues. V was cut by 1 base and J by 1 base, with 7 bases left in between. For the CDR3, the DNA is TGTGCTAGTGGTTTGGGGACGGGGAACACTGAAGCTTTCTTT. Its translation is CASGLGTGNTEAFF.

The chain couples TRBV5-1 to TRBJ2-5; 14 nucleotides match TRBD2. The CDR3 is 20 residues long. In germline, CDR1 is SGHRS, CDR2 YFSETQ. Germline trimming cut 2 bases from V and 2 bases from J; bases unmatched to any gene: 14. The CDR3 DNA reads TGCGCCAGCAGCTTAAGAGAGCCGGGACTAGCGGGAGCTCAGCAAGAGACCCAGTACTTC. Translated: CASSLREPGLAGAQQETQYF.

The genes are TRBV10-3 and TRBJ2-7; a weak D match, TRBD2 (6 bases). V gave up 3 bases and J gave up 0 bases, with 15 bases separating them. Germline CDR1 and CDR2: ENHRY and SYGVKD. CDR3 size: 16 residues. CDR3 region: CAISDPTSLSSYEQYF. In nucleotides, the CDR3 is TGTGCCATCAGTGACCCCACTAGCTTGAGCTCCTACGAGCAGTACTTC.

This clone was picked up one time. The chain joins TRBV2 to TRBJ2-1; 10 nucleotides align to TRBD2. V lost 6 bases, J lost 1 base, and 6 bases stayed unmatched. The germline V gene has CDR1 SNHLY and CDR2 FYNNEI. This CDR3 spans 16 amino acids. In DNA form, the CDR3 reads TGTGCCAGCAGGGAGGGACTAGCGCCTTCCTACAATGAGCAGTTCTTC. Its protein is CASREGLAPSYNEQFF.

The gene calls are TRBV7-9 and TRBJ2-3, with 7 bases that match TRBD2. The CDR3 spans 16 residues. Germline values: CDR1 SEHNR, CDR2 FQNEAQ (reference sequence). V was pared by 5 bases and J by 3 bases, with 11 bases of the junction left unmatched. The CDR3 DNA is TGTGCCAGCAGCCCCCCGCGGGGGAGGGGTACAGATACGCAGTATTTT. Its protein is CASSPPRGRGTDTQYF.

V is TRBV5-1 and J is TRBJ2-1; TRBD1 agrees at 7 bases. This CDR3 region has 17 residues. CDR1 is SGHRS and CDR2 is YFSETQ in the germline V gene. Trimming removed 0 bases from V and 12 bases from J; junction bases left unmatched: 18. The CDR3 bases are TGCGCCAGCAGCTTGGAAGTCGAGGGGGCCCCCGAAATGGGGCAGTTCTTC. Translation: CASSLEVEGAPEMGQFF.

This chain uses TRBV28 with TRBJ2-7; D is possibly TRBD2 (5 bases). The germline V gene has CDR1 MDHEN and CDR2 SYDVKM. The germline V and J ends were trimmed by 7 bases and 8 bases, with 18 bases remaining between them. The CDR3 totals 13 residues. In DNA form, the CDR3 reads TGTGCCAGCATTGGAGGTGATCCTATTCAGCAGTACTTC. As protein: CASIGGDPIQQYF.

The chain employs TRBV6-5 and TRBJ1-2; a possible D gene is TRBD1 (5 bases). CDR1 is MNHEY and CDR2 is SVGAGI in the germline V gene. This CDR3 contains 14 residues. V was trimmed by 1 base and J by 4 bases, leaving 10 bases between them. The CDR3 is CASSYLGEGYGYTF. The CDR3 nucleotides read TGTGCCAGCAGTTACTTGGGGGAAGGCTATGGCTACACCTTC.

The chain employs TRBV4-3 and TRBJ2-7; D not certain. This CDR3 comprises 14 residues. Germline CDR1 is LGHNA and CDR2 is YSLEER. Trimming stripped 0 bases from V and 4 bases from J, with 10 bases between. Here the CDR3 reads CASSQDAESYEQYF. Written as DNA, the CDR3 is TGCGCCAGCAGCCAAGATGCAGAAAGTTACGAGCAGTACTTC.

The chain couples TRBV6-1 to TRBJ1-1; tentatively, D is TRBD1 (6 bases). This CDR3 has 14 residues. CDR1 and CDR2 from the germline V gene are MNHNS and SASEGT. Trimming cost V 5 bases and J 11 bases, with 21 bases left between them. The chain's CDR3 is CASSSRTDIRGAFF. For the CDR3, the DNA is TGTGCCAGCAGTAGTCGGACAGACATCCGGGGGGCTTTCTTT.

The genes are TRBV4-3 and TRBJ2-1; no reliable D call. Germline V gene lookup returns CDR1 LGHNA and CDR2 YSLEER. The CDR3 is 14 residues long. V was cut by 3 bases and J by 8 bases, with 14 bases left in between. The CDR3 DNA follows: TGCGCCAGCAGCCACAGAAGATCTGCCGATGAGCAGTTCTTC. Protein sequence: CASSHRRSADEQFF.

The chain uses TRBV5-1 and TRBJ2-1; tentative D call: TRBD2 (5 bases). The CDR3 is 17 residues long. Trimming cost V 4 bases and J 0 bases, with 17 bases left between them. Germline V gene lookup returns CDR1 SGHRS and CDR2 YFSETQ. The CDR3 spells CASSTLTRFSSYNEQFF. As DNA, the CDR3 is TGCGCCAGCAGCACCTTAACTAGGTTCTCCTCCTACAATGAGCAGTTCTTC.

The J gene is TRBJ1-1, the V gene TRBV6-5; D is unresolved. Trimming took off 6 bases at V and 8 bases at J, with 13 bases between the two ends. The CDR3 extends over 12 amino acids. Germline V gives CDR1 MNHEY, CDR2 SVGAGI. The CDR3 here is CASSPGRKEAFF. The DNA for the CDR3 is TGTGCCAGCAGCCCCGGACGGAAAGAAGCTTTCTTT.

The chain joins TRBV10-1 to TRBJ2-1; 9 nucleotides agree with TRBD1. The CDR3 loop spans 17 amino acids. J lost 7 bases, V lost 2 bases, and 12 bases had no gene match. The germline gives CDR1 WNHNN, CDR2 SYGVQD (reference sequence). CDR3 loop: CASSEVTTRDRVNEQFF. The CDR3, as DNA: TGCGCCAGCAGTGAGGTCACAACCCGGGACAGGGTAAATGAGCAGTTCTTC.

This sequence joins TRBV23-1 and TRBJ1-5, with D perhaps TRBD1 (6 bases). Being an ORF, TRBV23-1 has a function that is uncertain. The CDR3 sequence is 15 residues long. Between the trimmed V and J ends, which lost 6 bases and 3 bases, there was a span of 15 bases. The CDR3 DNA reads TGCGCCAGCAGGTCTGTATGGGACATCAATCAGCCCCAGCATTTT. It translates to CASRSVWDINQPQHF.

The rearrangement uses TRBV29-1 and TRBJ2-7; the match to TRBD1 covers 7 bases. Looked up from germline, CDR1 is SQVTM and CDR2 is ANQGSEA. This CDR3 has 16 residues. Losses at the gene ends were 6 bases for V and 3 bases for J; bases not matched to a gene: 17. The CDR3 coding sequence is TGCAGCGTCGGACTCGGGACAGTCACAAGTCACTACGAGCAGTACTTC. Protein sequence: CSVGLGTVTSHYEQYF.

V is TRBV7-9 and J is TRBJ1-2; D may be TRBD1 (6 bases). CDR1 is SEHNR and CDR2 is FQNEAQ in the germline V gene (reference sequence). V was cut by 2 bases and J by 0 bases, with 7 bases left in between. The CDR3 is 14 residues long. Here the CDR3 DNA reads TGTGCCAGCAGCTTATGGACAGCTAACTATGGCTACACCTTC. Encoded protein: CASSLWTANYGYTF.

In regard to this clone: A read error may produce the germline difference seen at one junction end. The chain has TRBV7-9 and TRBJ1-2; 8 bases line up with TRBD1. CDR3 length equals 16 residues. CDR1 is SEHNR and CDR2 is FQNEAQ in the germline V gene (reference sequence). The CDR3 bases are TGTGCCAGCAGCTTAGATCCTAGACGGACAGGGCTTGGCGACACCTTC. Protein product: CASSLDPRRTGLGDTF.

The chain has TRBV5-4 and TRBJ1-3, with D unresolved. Trimming cost V 2 bases and J 1 base, with 13 bases left between them. The germline V gene encodes CDR1 SGHNT and CDR2 YYREEE (reference sequence). The CDR3 is 16 amino acids. The CDR3 protein is CASSFFGVESGNTIYF. DNA for the CDR3: TGTGCCAGCAGCTTTTTCGGAGTGGAGTCTGGAAACACCATATATTTT.